Below are 27 T cell receptor beta chains sequenced from a single sample in a study of shared clonotypes between healthy human individuals. Assay: immunoSEQ multiplex PCR; the TCRdb copy retains only in-frame clones and omits some. The table has millions of clones, 95% seen once; the top ten hold 0.13%. The specimen sequenced was naive CD4+ T cells sorted from blood. Subset specified: CD45RA+ positively selected. These receptors came from a man between 18 and 35 years old in good health.

As regards this clone: The sample carries other DNA sequences with the same CDR3. V is TRBV10-2 and J is TRBJ1-5; TRBD1 matches at 7 bases. This CDR3 has 14 residues. The J segment lost 2 bases and the V segment lost 2 bases, leaving 0 bases of the junction unmatched. From germline, CDR1 is WSHSY and CDR2 SAAADI. Written as DNA, the CDR3 is TGCGCCAGCAGTGAGACAGGGGGCAATCAGCCCCAGCATTTT. Residues: CASSETGGNQPQHF.

CDR3 DNA sequence: TGCGCCAGCAGCCAGGGGACAGGCACCACCGGGGAGCTGTTTTTT. Protein sequence: CASSQGTGTTGELFF. The chain links TRBV5-1 to TRBJ2-2; the match to TRBD1 covers 8 bases. CDR3 length: 15 amino acids. With V trimmed by 4 bases and J by 4 bases, 6 bases remained unmatched. Looked up from germline, CDR1 is SGHRS and CDR2 is YFSETQ.

Comments on this clone: The same CDR3 also results from other DNA sequences found in this sample. The V call is TRBV10-3, the J call TRBJ1-4, with D tentatively TRBD1 (5 bases). Germline V gene sequence: CDR1 ENHRY, CDR2 SYGVKD. This CDR3 is 11 amino acids long. Trimming took off 8 bases at V and 7 bases at J, with 8 bases between the two ends. CDR3 amino acids: CAISGGEKLFF. The CDR3 DNA sequence: TGTGCCATCTCGGGGGGTGAAAAACTGTTTTTT.

A word on this clone: Distinct nucleotide sequences in the sample also encode this CDR3. The V gene is TRBV6-1, the J gene TRBJ2-7; D unresolved. CDR3 length: 12 amino acids. Germline V lookup: CDR1 MNHNS, CDR2 SASEGT. The germline V and J ends were trimmed by 7 bases and 2 bases, with 9 bases remaining between them. CDR3 amino acids: CASTGSTYEQYF. The CDR3 coding sequence is TGTGCCAGCACAGGCAGTACCTACGAGCAGTACTTC.

The rearrangement joins TRBV9 to TRBJ1-4; no definite D call. V was trimmed by 4 bases and J by 6 bases, leaving 19 bases between them. This CDR3 is 16 amino acids long. CDR1 and CDR2 (germline): SGDLS, YYNGEE. CDR3 sequence reads: CASSPLSGSTHEKLFF. In DNA, the CDR3 is TGTGCCAGCAGCCCCCTCTCGGGTAGCACCCATGAAAAACTGTTTTTT. Using reference TRBV9 and TRBJ1-4 for the parts outside the CDR3, the full variable domain is DSGVTQTPKHLITATGQRVTLRCSPRSGDLSVYWYQQSLDQGLQFLIQYYNGEERAKGNILERFSAQQFPDLHSELNLSSLELGDSALYFCASSPLSGSTHEKLFFGSGTQLSVL.

The rearrangement joins TRBV5-1 to TRBJ2-5; a weak D match, TRBD1 (6 bases). Trimming stripped 9 bases from V and 0 bases from J, with 24 bases between. Germline values: CDR1 SGHRS, CDR2 YFSETQ. This CDR3 is 17 amino acids long. The CDR3 region has the DNA TGCGCCATCCATCCGACAGGATCGACTCCTTACCAAGAGACCCAGTACTTC. It encodes CAIHPTGSTPYQETQYF.

This chain joins TRBV30 and TRBJ1-1; D may be TRBD1 (6 bases). Trimming pared 4 bases from V and 7 bases from J, leaving 16 bases between. The CDR3 runs 13 residues. Germline V CDR1 and CDR2: GTSNPN, SVGIG (reference sequence). CDR3 sequence (DNA): TGTGCCTGGACAAGAGCGGGACACTTTGAAGCTTTCTTT. Protein product: CAWTRAGHFEAFF.

Regarding this clone: One junction end disagrees with the germline gene, perhaps due to a read error. The chain has TRBV6-5 and TRBJ1-1, with D unclear. This CDR3 is built from 11 residues. Per the germline V gene, CDR1 is MNHEY and CDR2 is SVGAGI. The CDR3 DNA reads as TGTGCCAGCAGTAATACCATCAACATAGTCTTT. Its protein product is CASSNTINIVF.

The chain links TRBV30 to TRBJ1-1, with 12 positions matching TRBD1. Germline V gene lookup returns CDR1 GTSNPN and CDR2 SVGIG (reference sequence). The CDR3 is 13 residues long. Trimming cost V 8 bases and J 5 bases; bases outside gene matches: 6. In nucleotides, the CDR3 is TGTGCCGGGGACAGGGGGCCGGAGACTGAAGCTTTCTTT. It translates to CAGDRGPETEAFF.

This chain uses TRBV30 with TRBJ2-1; 11 bases are a match to TRBD1. With 6 bases clipped from V and 6 bases from J, the junction kept 10 bases outside the gene matches. The CDR3 covers 15 residues. CDR1 GTSNPN and CDR2 SVGIG come from the germline V gene (reference sequence). This CDR3 is CACPYRGTGGNEQFF. The CDR3 bases are TGTGCCTGTCCTTATAGGGGGACAGGGGGCAATGAGCAGTTCTTC.

The chain uses TRBV5-4 and TRBJ2-3; 8 positions match TRBD2. The CDR3 is made up of 15 amino acids. Looked up from germline, CDR1 is SGHNT and CDR2 is YYREEE (reference sequence). Trimming removed 2 bases from V and 4 bases from J; junction bases left unmatched: 6. For the CDR3, the DNA is TGTGCCAGCAGCTTAGATCTGCGGGAGGCAGATACGCAGTATTTT. It encodes CASSLDLREADTQYF.

V and J are TRBV9 and TRBJ2-2; possibly TRBD2 for D (6 bases). This CDR3 is 14 amino acids long. Trimming stripped 3 bases from V and 8 bases from J, with 14 bases between. Germline V gives CDR1 SGDLS, CDR2 YYNGEE. DNA of the CDR3: TGTGCCAGCAGCGCATCCGGGACTCCAGGGGAGCTGTTTTTT. It yields the protein CASSASGTPGELFF.

CDR3 protein: CASSLAPGVINSPLHF. The CDR3 DNA sequence: TGTGCCAGCAGCTTAGCACCCGGCGTTATTAATTCACCCCTCCACTTT. The chain combines TRBV7-8 with TRBJ1-6; D call uncertain. Trimming shortened V by 0 bases and J by 6 bases, and 12 bases separated the two germline ends. The CDR3 loop spans 16 amino acids. The V gene's germline CDR1 is SGHVS and CDR2 FQNEAQ.

This chain connects TRBV28 to TRBJ1-2; 7 bases line up with TRBD1. The junction had 10 bases not matched to a gene; V was cut back by 5 bases and J by 4 bases. There are 15 residues in the CDR3. Germline V gene data show CDR1 as MDHEN and CDR2 as SYDVKM. CDR3 bases: TGTGCCAGCAGTCCCCTGACGACAGGGACCTATGGCTACACCTTC. Translating it yields CASSPLTTGTYGYTF.

This sequence joins TRBV30 and TRBJ2-1, with no clear D. Trimming stripped 4 bases from V and 4 bases from J, with 20 bases between. Germline V gene data show CDR1 as GTSNPN and CDR2 as SVGIG (reference sequence). This CDR3 has 16 amino acids. The CDR3 nucleotides are TGTGCCTGGATCAAAAGGGTTGTGAGCCCGTACAATGAGCAGTTCTTC. Translation gives CAWIKRVVSPYNEQFF. Filled out from reference TRBV30 and TRBJ2-1, the complete variable domain reads SQTIHQWPATLVQPVGSPLSLECTVEGTSNPNLYWYRQAAGRGLQLLFYSVGIGQISSEVPQNLSASRPQDRQFILSSKKLLLSDSGFYLCAWIKRVVSPYNEQFFGPGTRLTVL.

Here the CDR3 reads CASSSQDRGYEQYF. The CDR3 coding sequence is TGTGCCAGCAGCTCACAGGACAGGGGTTACGAGCAGTACTTC. The gene calls are TRBV7-9 and TRBJ2-7; 9 bases match TRBD1. This CDR3 has 14 residues. V shed 4 bases, J shed 4 bases, and the junction held 5 bases outside the gene matches. The germline CDR1 and CDR2 sequences are SEHNR and FQNEAQ (reference sequence).

Turning to this clone: The sample holds other DNA sequences that translate to the same CDR3. The rearrangement joins TRBV28 to TRBJ1-2, with 7 bases aligning to TRBD1. V dropped 2 bases and J dropped 1; count of bases not matched to a gene: 1. The CDR3 length is 14 residues. CDR1 is MDHEN and CDR2 is SYDVKM in the germline V gene. The CDR3 DNA reads TGTGCCAGCAGTTTAGCAGGGGGTAACTATGGCTACACCTTC. It translates to CASSLAGGNYGYTF.

The V call is TRBV19, the J call TRBJ1-5; D perhaps matches TRBD1 (6 bases). The CDR3 is made up of 14 amino acids. Trimming stripped 5 bases from V and 6 bases from J, with 14 bases between. Germline lookup yields CDR1 LNHDA and CDR2 SQIVND (reference sequence). CDR3 nucleotide sequence: TGTGCCAGTAGTCCTTCGGAGGGGGGTCAGCCCCAGCATTTT. Translating it yields CASSPSEGGQPQHF.

V gene TRBV7-9 combines with J gene TRBJ2-3; a possible D gene is TRBD1 (5 bases). Trimming pared 1 base from V and 2 bases from J, leaving 13 bases between. The V gene's germline CDR1 is SEHNR and CDR2 FQNEAQ (reference sequence). The CDR3 is made up of 16 amino acids. This CDR3 is CASSLGVTVSTDTQYF. In DNA, the CDR3 is TGTGCCAGCAGCTTAGGGGTGACAGTTTCCACAGATACGCAGTATTTT. Looking up the rest from reference TRBV7-9 and TRBJ2-3 gives the full variable domain: DTGVSQNPRHKITKRGQNVTFRCDPISEHNRLYWYRQTLGQGPEFLTYFQNEAQLEKSRLLSDRFSAERPKGSFSTLEIQRTEQGDSAMYLCASSLGVTVSTDTQYFGPGTRLTVL.

The genes are TRBV4-3 and TRBJ1-4; 9 bases fit TRBD1. V lost 1 base, J lost 8 bases, and 5 bases stayed unmatched. The CDR3 covers 15 residues. Germline V gives CDR1 LGHNA, CDR2 YSLEER. The CDR3 sequence: CASSQATGGSEKLFF. CDR3 nucleotide sequence: TGCGCCAGCAGCCAAGCTACAGGGGGCAGCGAAAAACTGTTTTTT.

The gene calls are TRBV2 and TRBJ1-6; D is undetermined. With 7 bases removed from V and 3 bases from J, the gap between germline ends came to 10 bases. From germline, CDR1 is SNHLY and CDR2 FYNNEI. The CDR3 is 14 amino acids. In DNA form, the CDR3 reads TGTGCCAGCACTAAGACTAGCTATAATTCACCCCTCCACTTT. Protein sequence: CASTKTSYNSPLHF.

Concerning this clone: The sample holds other DNA sequences that translate to the same CDR3. V usage is TRBV19 and J usage is TRBJ2-2; 8 nucleotides line up with TRBD1. The junction had 2 bases not matched to a gene; V was cut back by 3 bases and J by 5 bases. Germline CDR1 and CDR2: LNHDA and SQIVND (reference sequence). The CDR3 sequence is 14 residues long. The DNA of the CDR3 is TGTGCCAGTAGTATCGACAGGGGTACCGGGGAGCTGTTTTTT. This sequence encodes CASSIDRGTGELFF.

J is TRBJ2-7 and V is TRBV6-1; unclear D gene. The CDR3 runs to 15 residues. Germline V gene sequence: CDR1 MNHNS, CDR2 SASEGT. V was trimmed by 1 base and J by 3 bases, leaving 13 bases between them. The CDR3 DNA reads as TGTGCCAGCAGTGAAGTACTGGGTTCACTCTACGAGCAGTACTTC. Translation: CASSEVLGSLYEQYF.

The J gene is TRBJ2-3, the V gene TRBV5-6; D is tentatively TRBD1 or TRBD2 (5 bases each). V was pared by 0 bases and J by 2 bases, with 13 bases between. The CDR3 is 16 residues long. Germline CDR1 SGHDT, CDR2 YYEEEE. The DNA of the CDR3 is TGTGCCAGCAGCTTGGCCTCCGGGACGGTCACAGATACGCAGTATTTT. It encodes CASSLASGTVTDTQYF.

The chain carries TRBV12-1 and TRBJ2-7. TRBV12-1 is a documented pseudogene. This CDR3 is 15 amino acids long. CDR3 loop: CASSFAQEITYEQYF. The CDR3 bases are TGTGCCAGCAGCTTTGCCCAGGAGATCACCTACGAGCAGTACTTC.

Remarks on this clone: Other nucleotide sequences from this sample produce the same CDR3. V gene TRBV27 combines with J gene TRBJ2-7, with 8 bases lining up with TRBD2. V lost 0 bases to trimming and J lost 2 bases; unmatched junction nucleotides: 3. Per the germline V gene, CDR1 is MNHEY and CDR2 is SMNVEV (reference sequence). CDR3 size: 15 residues. The CDR3 spells CASSLSLAGTYEQYF. The CDR3 nucleotides read TGTGCCAGCAGTTTATCGTTAGCGGGAACCTACGAGCAGTACTTC.

The chain couples TRBV9 to TRBJ2-3; D perhaps matches TRBD2 (6 bases). Germline values: CDR1 SGDLS, CDR2 YYNGEE. The CDR3 totals 22 residues. V was cut by 3 bases and J by 1 base, with 33 bases left in between. The CDR3 DNA follows: TGTGCCAGCAGCGGTCGTTCCTCCTTCTTGGCGGGAATTGGTGTGGGCACAGATACGCAGTATTTT. This translates into CASSGRSSFLAGIGVGTDTQYF.